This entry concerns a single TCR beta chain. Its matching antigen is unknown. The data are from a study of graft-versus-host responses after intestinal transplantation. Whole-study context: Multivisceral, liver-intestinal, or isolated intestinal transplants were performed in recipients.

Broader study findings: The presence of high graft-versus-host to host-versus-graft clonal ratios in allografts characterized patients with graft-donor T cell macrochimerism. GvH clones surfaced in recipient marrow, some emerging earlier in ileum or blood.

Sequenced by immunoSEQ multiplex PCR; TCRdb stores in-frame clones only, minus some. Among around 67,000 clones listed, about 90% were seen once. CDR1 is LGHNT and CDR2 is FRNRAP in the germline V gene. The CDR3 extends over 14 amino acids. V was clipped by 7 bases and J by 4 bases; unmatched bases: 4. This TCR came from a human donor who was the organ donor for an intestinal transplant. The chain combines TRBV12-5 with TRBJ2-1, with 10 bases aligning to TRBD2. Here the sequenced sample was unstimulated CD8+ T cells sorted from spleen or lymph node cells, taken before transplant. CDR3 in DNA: TGTGCTAGTGCCCAGACTAGCGGGTACAATGAGCAGTTCTTC. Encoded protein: CASAQTSGYNEQFF.